The 30 T cell receptor beta chains listed next were all sequenced from one sample in a study of regulatory T cells in long-lasting Graves disease. Time point denoted: newly diagnosed GD, antithyroid drugs for less than 3 months. Construction of the TCR library relied on RNA isolated from PBMCs. Researchers made TCR beta libraries by using iRepertoire HTBI primers and running Arm-PCR on CDR3 regions. In TCRdb, the multiplex PCR reads were re-called with MiXCR into one record per CDR3 protein. The data show about 430,000 distinct CDR3 sequences, 15% seen once. These same data were also listed under a study on T cells in Graves' hyperthyroidism and ophthalmopathy.

The sequencing used peripheral blood mononuclear cells (PBMCs), collected at new diagnosis, from a patient treated with antithyroid drugs. The receptors derive from a woman between 40 and 50 years old with Graves disease.

This clonotype was counted many times. This chain connects TRBV5-1 to TRBJ2-1, with TRBD2 matching over 7 bases. The CDR3 length is 16 residues. Germline V CDR1 and CDR2: SGHRS, YFSETQ. Germline trimming cut 3 bases from V and 10 bases from J; bases unmatched to any gene: 16. As DNA, the CDR3 is TGCGCCAGCAGCTCGAATCGACTAGCTTCCCTACAAGAGCAGTTCTTC. As protein: CASSSNRLASLQEQFF.

The chain recombines TRBV29-1 with TRBJ2-7; D is possibly TRBD1 or TRBD2 (6 bases each). There are 14 residues in the CDR3. CDR1 is SQVTM and CDR2 is ANQGSEA in the germline V gene. The V end was cut by 6 bases, the J end by 5 bases, with 20 bases between. Here the CDR3 DNA reads TGCAGCGTCAAGGGGGGAAGGACTACCAACGAGCAGTACTTC. It translates to CSVKGGRTTNEQYF.

The chain combines TRBV20-1 with TRBJ1-2; 11 nucleotides line up with TRBD1. The J segment lost 8 bases and the V segment lost 7 bases, leaving 6 bases of the junction unmatched. The germline V gene encodes CDR1 DFQATT and CDR2 SNEGSKA (reference sequence). CDR3 length: 12 amino acids. The DNA for the CDR3 is TGCAGTGTTCCGGACAGGGGGCAAGGCTACACCTTC. Protein sequence: CSVPDRGQGYTF.

The sample holds many counts of this clonotype. CDR3 nucleotides: TGTGCCAGCTCCAATCATGGGAGCGGGAGGGGGTATGAGCAGTTCTTC. Translated: CASSNHGSGRGYEQFF. The chain couples TRBV28 to TRBJ2-1, with 10 bases identical to TRBD2. Trimming cost V 8 bases and J 8 bases; bases outside gene matches: 15. This CDR3 contains 16 residues. From germline, CDR1 is MDHEN and CDR2 SYDVKM. Based on the CDR3 plus reference TRBV28 and TRBJ2-1, the full variable domain is DVKVTQSSRYLVKRTGEKVFLECVQDMDHENMFWYRQDPGLGLRLIYFSYDVKMKEKGDIPEGYSVSREKKERFSLILESASTNQTSMYLCASSNHGSGRGYEQFFGPGTRLTVL.

The chain has TRBV5-1 and TRBJ1-1, with 7 nucleotides matching TRBD1. Germline CDR1 reads SGHRS; CDR2 reads YFSETQ. J gave up 2 bases and V 3 bases, and 16 bases lay outside the gene matches. CDR3 size: 18 residues. The CDR3 nucleotides read TGCGCCAGCAGCTCGTCAGGGGGGGGCTCCGGGGGTAACACTGAAGCTTTCTTT. Protein: CASSSSGGGSGGNTEAFF.

With respect to this clonotype: One end of the junction fails to match germline, which may point to a read error. V gene TRBV19 combines with J gene TRBJ2-7, with a tentative D call TRBD1 (6 bases). The CDR3 has 14 residues. Germline V gene data show CDR1 as LNHDA and CDR2 as SQIVND (reference sequence). This CDR3 is CASSMGTTDYKQYF. Written as DNA, the CDR3 is TGTGCCAGTAGTATGGGGACAACCGACTACAAGCAGTACTTC.

Ten or more counts support this clonotype. This sequence joins TRBV27 and TRBJ2-5; 8 bases line up with TRBD2. With V trimmed by 4 bases and J by 5 bases, 12 bases remained unmatched. CDR1 and CDR2 (germline): MNHEY, SMNVEV (reference sequence). The CDR3 is 16 amino acids. The CDR3 spells CASSSLSAGDWETQYF. CDR3 sequence (DNA): TGTGCCAGCAGTTCCTTGTCAGCGGGAGATTGGGAGACCCAGTACTTC.

This clonotype was seen ten or more times. V and J are TRBV10-3 and TRBJ2-3, with D hard to call. Trimming removed 0 bases at V and 9 bases at J, with 13 bases between. The V gene's germline CDR1 is ENHRY and CDR2 SYGVKD. This CDR3 is built from 14 residues. The DNA for the CDR3 is TGTGCCATCAGTGAGTCTAAAAGTGTGGTCACGCAGTATTTT. It codes for CAISESKSVVTQYF.

This clonotype has ten or more counts. The rearrangement joins TRBV9 to TRBJ1-1, with D possibly matching TRBD1 (5 bases). The CDR3 totals 14 residues. Trimming shortened V by 4 bases and J by 3 bases, and 13 bases separated the two germline ends. Germline loops: CDR1 SGDLS, CDR2 YYNGEE. CDR3 DNA: TGTGCCAGCAGCCCCTCGGGGGAGGACACTGAAGCTTTCTTT. It is translated as CASSPSGEDTEAFF. The full variable domain, completed using reference TRBV9 and TRBJ1-1, is DSGVTQTPKHLITATGQRVTLRCSPRSGDLSVYWYQQSLDQGLQFLIQYYNGEERAKGNILERFSAQQFPDLHSELNLSSLELGDSALYFCASSPSGEDTEAFFGQGTRLTVV.

This clonotype was counted at least ten times. The chain is built from TRBV30 and TRBJ2-1; D is unresolved. Trimming stripped 5 bases from V and 7 bases from J, with 15 bases between. The CDR3 is 13 residues long. Germline CDR1 and CDR2: GTSNPN and SVGIG (reference sequence). In DNA, the CDR3 is TGTGCCTGGTCAGGCCCAAGAGGTAATGAGCAGTTCTTC. Its protein is CAWSGPRGNEQFF.

This clonotype was counted only a few times. The V gene is TRBV5-6, the J gene TRBJ2-2; D uncertain. The germline V and J ends were trimmed by 2 bases and 11 bases, with 7 bases remaining between them. CDR1 is SGHDT, CDR2 YYEEEE, per germline. CDR3 length: 11 residues. DNA of the CDR3: TGTGCCAGCAGCTTAGGCGCCGAGCTGTTTTTT. It codes for CASSLGAELFF.

The sample holds many counts of this clonotype. The V gene is TRBV12-3 or TRBV12-4, the J gene TRBJ2-3; the match to TRBD2 covers 11 bases. CDR3 length: 13 amino acids. The V gene end was trimmed by 3 bases and the J gene end by 9 bases; junction bases not matched to a gene: 2. The CDR3: CASSLSSGRTQYF. The CDR3, as DNA: TGTGCCAGCAGTTTGTCTAGCGGGAGGACGCAGTATTTT.

The sample holds many counts of this clonotype. The chain carries TRBV6-2 or TRBV6-3 and TRBJ2-1; D is unresolved. CDR1 and CDR2 (germline): MNHEY, SVGEGT. Trimming pared 0 bases from V and 5 bases from J, leaving 2 bases between. This CDR3 has 12 amino acids. The CDR3 DNA follows: TGTGCCAGCAGTTACTCTAACAATGAGCAGTTCTTC. The encoded protein is CASSYSNNEQFF.

In its sample, this clonotype was seen a few times. V usage is TRBV6-5 and J usage is TRBJ2-1; D tentatively reads TRBD1 or TRBD2 (5 bases each). Trimming removed 4 bases at V and 2 bases at J, with 12 bases between. CDR1 and CDR2 from the germline V gene are MNHEY and SVGAGI. The CDR3 consists of 15 residues. CDR3 in DNA: TGTGCCAGCAGTTGGGGCCGGACTCCCTACAATGAGCAGTTCTTC. Translating gives CASSWGRTPYNEQFF.

This clonotype occurred many times. The chain combines TRBV12-3 or TRBV12-4 with TRBJ2-3; D call uncertain. This CDR3 spans 15 amino acids. V lost 7 bases and J lost 6, with 20 bases in between. The CDR3 sequence is CASISYGPIGDTQYF. The CDR3 DNA reads as TGTGCCAGCATCTCGTATGGGCCGATAGGGGATACGCAGTATTTT.

This clonotype was seen more than once but under ten times. The J gene is TRBJ2-7, the V gene TRBV27; no reliable D call. Deletions cut 5 bases from V and 1 base from J, with 9 bases between. This CDR3 comprises 13 residues. CDR1 is MNHEY and CDR2 is SMNVEV in the germline V gene (reference sequence). CDR3 nucleotides: TGTGCCAGCAGTCCTAGGGTATCCTACGAGCAGTACTTC. Translation gives CASSPRVSYEQYF.

This clonotype was counted at least ten times. The chain joins TRBV7-2 to TRBJ2-3; the D gene is possibly TRBD1 (5 bases). V gave up 5 bases and J gave up 2 bases, with 11 bases separating them. Germline lookup yields CDR1 SGHTA and CDR2 FQGNSA. This CDR3 contains 14 residues. The CDR3 bases are TGTGCCAGCAGCCGAGACAGATCCACAGATACGCAGTATTTT. This codes for CASSRDRSTDTQYF. The variable domain in full, with the rest retrieved from reference TRBV7-2 and TRBJ2-3, is GAGVSQSPSNKVTEKGKDVELRCDPISGHTALYWYRQSLGQGLEFLIYFQGNSAPDKSGLPSDRFSAERTGGSVSTLTIQRTQQEDSAVYLCASSRDRSTDTQYFGPGTRLTVL.

Details on this clonotype: The conserved final phenylalanine or tryptophan is absent from the CDR3, which likely points to a read error. The DNA is omitted, as the CDR3 cannot be located on it reliably, and the CDR3 follows TCRdb's listing. V is TRBV28 and J is TRBJ2-7; TRBD2, the table's D call, was not compared with the DNA. Germline loops: CDR1 MDHEN, CDR2 SYDVKM. Both ends counted, the CDR3 spans 13 residues. CDR3 loop: CASGISGRNVKYS.

V usage is TRBV2 and J usage is TRBJ2-5; TRBD1 agrees at 11 bases. This CDR3 comprises 15 residues. The V segment lost 6 bases and the J segment 5 bases; nucleotides outside the gene matches: 8. Germline V gene sequence: CDR1 SNHLY, CDR2 FYNNEI. CDR3 DNA: TGTGCCAGCAGAGCGGACAGGGGGCTGGAGGAGACCCAGTACTTC. Its protein is CASRADRGLEETQYF.

In its sample, this clonotype was seen many times. The chain combines TRBV6-1 with TRBJ1-5; TRBD1 matches 9 bases. Unmatched junction bases numbered 3, after V lost 8 bases and J lost 4 bases. CDR1 and CDR2 (germline): MNHNS, SASEGT. This CDR3 contains 13 residues. The CDR3 sequence: CASGTGRNQPQHF. The DNA for the CDR3 is TGTGCCAGCGGGACAGGGCGAAATCAGCCCCAGCATTTT.

The V call is TRBV11-3, the J call TRBJ2-5; D is unclear. The V gene's germline CDR1 is SGHNT and CDR2 YENEEA. Trimming pared 2 bases from V and 3 bases from J, leaving 10 bases between. The CDR3 length is 14 residues. CDR3 sequence reads: CASSLWADEETQYF. CDR3 nucleotides: TGTGCCAGCAGCTTATGGGCAGATGAAGAGACCCAGTACTTC.

This clonotype was seen ten or more times. This chain uses TRBV28 with TRBJ2-7; D is possibly TRBD1 (5 bases). The CDR3 length is 12 residues. V was pared by 2 bases and J by 7 bases, with 9 bases between. Germline values: CDR1 MDHEN, CDR2 SYDVKM. The CDR3 loop is CASSLRAGEQYF. The CDR3 DNA reads TGTGCCAGCAGTTTAAGGGCAGGGGAGCAGTACTTC.

This clonotype was counted ten times or more. The genes are TRBV13 and TRBJ2-5, with D possibly TRBD2 on 6 matching bases. Trimming stripped 5 bases from V and 5 bases from J, with 18 bases between. The CDR3 sequence is 15 residues long. Germline lookup yields CDR1 PRHDT and CDR2 FYEKMQ (reference sequence). In DNA form, the CDR3 reads TGTGCCAGCAGCCAAAACGGACTACCCGGGGAGACCCAGTACTTC. Protein: CASSQNGLPGETQYF.

In its sample, this clonotype was seen many times. The chain joins TRBV2 to TRBJ1-5, with 11 bases that match TRBD1. This CDR3 contains 15 residues. Germline values: CDR1 SNHLY, CDR2 FYNNEI. J gave up 6 bases and V 6 bases, and 7 bases lay outside the gene matches. In DNA, the CDR3 is TGTGCCAGCAGGCTGGACAGGGGGCGAGGTCAGCCCCAGCATTTT. This gives the protein CASRLDRGRGQPQHF.

This clonotype was observed many times. The CDR3 coding sequence is TGTGCCAGCAGCCCACAACGGACTGAAGCTTTCTTT. Its translation is CASSPQRTEAFF. V and J are TRBV7-2 and TRBJ1-1; D unclear. CDR3 length: 12 residues. V shed 5 bases and J shed 5 bases, with 9 bases lying between them. Germline V lookup: CDR1 SGHTA, CDR2 FQGNSA.

The rearrangement links TRBV3-1 to TRBJ2-7; 8 bases map to TRBD2. The CDR3 has 19 residues. CDR1 LGHDT and CDR2 YNNKEL come from the germline V gene (reference sequence). The V and J ends lost 0 bases and 5 bases, in that order; junction bases with no gene match: 18. This CDR3 reads CASSQEVLGVSGRIDEQYF. The CDR3, as DNA: TGTGCCAGCAGCCAAGAGGTTTTGGGGGTGAGCGGGAGAATCGACGAGCAGTACTTC.

This clonotype occurred many times. The J gene is TRBJ2-1, the V gene TRBV2, with no clear D. Germline V gene lookup returns CDR1 SNHLY and CDR2 FYNNEI. The CDR3 runs 12 residues. V was clipped by 10 bases and J by 6 bases, with 13 bases between them. The CDR3 loop is CATQKEFNEQFF. Written as DNA, the CDR3 is TGTGCCACCCAGAAAGAGTTCAATGAGCAGTTCTTC. Variable domain in full (rest from reference TRBV2 and TRBJ2-1): EPEVTQTPSHQVTQMGQEVILRCVPISNHLYFYWYRQILGQKVEFLVSFYNNEISEKSEIFDDQFSVERPDGSNFTLKIRSTKLEDSAMYFCATQKEFNEQFFGPGTRLTVL.

The table lists this clonotype with many counts. The chain is built from TRBV7-2 and TRBJ2-7; 8 positions agree with TRBD2. The CDR3 loop spans 14 amino acids. Unmatched junction bases numbered 8, after V lost 3 bases and J lost 7 bases. Germline-derived CDR1 and CDR2 are SGHTA and FQGNSA. The CDR3 loop reads CASSFLAGFREQYF. For the CDR3, the DNA is TGTGCCAGCAGCTTCTTAGCGGGATTTCGGGAGCAGTACTTC.

The chain joins TRBV18 to TRBJ2-1; TRBD1 aligns across 10 bases. Germline CDR1 is KGHSH and CDR2 is LQKENI. The CDR3 spans 16 residues. Trimming removed 0 bases from V and 5 bases from J; junction bases left unmatched: 4. Here the CDR3 DNA reads TGTGCCAGCTCACCACCGGACAGGGGGGCCCACAATGAGCAGTTCTTC. This translates into CASSPPDRGAHNEQFF.

This clonotype has a count of ten or more. The CDR3 sequence: CAWSTRGEYTGELFF. The CDR3 DNA follows: TGTGCCTGGAGTACACGGGGGGAGTACACCGGGGAGCTGTTTTTT. V is TRBV30 and J is TRBJ2-2; TRBD2 agrees at 7 bases. This CDR3 is built from 15 residues. V gave up 2 bases and J gave up 3 bases; unmatched junction bases: 6. Germline V gene data show CDR1 as GTSNPN and CDR2 as SVGIG (reference sequence).